These 31 T cell receptor beta chains originate from one sample sequenced in a study of T cells expressing NK-cell markers (dated by TCRdb to 2020 to 2022). The method was 5' RACE. Instrument on record: Illumina HiSeq 2000. TCRdb reprocessed the reads and provides one entry for every CDR3 protein sequence; no DNA is given. This sample's records show 400,000 to 500,000 distinct CDR3 sequences. The ten largest clones capture 6% to 8% of the sample. Sequencing was carried out using blood T cells: a sorted CD56 or NKG2C T cell subset, CD4+ or CD8+ T cells, or bulk PBMC T cells (not recorded which). Receptors were obtained from a woman aged 18-69 years in good health.

V usage is TRBV6-5 and J usage is TRBJ1-4; no DNA is available, so the TRBD1 call from TCRdb remains unchecked. The germline V gene has CDR1 MNHEY and CDR2 SVGAGI. The CDR3 extends over 14 amino acids. This chain's CDR3 is CASSLDGHNEKLFF.

The V gene is TRBV12-5, the J gene TRBJ2-1; the TCRdb D gene call, TRBD2, has no DNA to confirm it. The length of the CDR3 is 15 residues. Germline CDR1 is LGHNT and CDR2 is FRNRAP. CDR3 region: CASGLFAGGLNEQFF.

This rearrangement joins TRBV15 to TRBJ1-3; TCRdb designates TRBD1, a call that cannot be tested without DNA. This CDR3 is 17 amino acids long. Germline V gene lookup returns CDR1 LNHNV and CDR2 YYDKDF (reference sequence). The CDR3 loop reads CATSRALDRIGGNTIYF.

The rearrangement uses TRBV18 and TRBJ2-6; the TCRdb call, TRBD1, lacks DNA for checking. Germline CDR1 is KGHSH and CDR2 is LQKENI. The CDR3 contains 17 residues. CDR3 amino acids: CASSRGTGTSGANVLTF.

The chain recombines TRBV4-2 with TRBJ1-5. The CDR3 is 13 amino acids. From germline, CDR1 is LGHNA and CDR2 YNFKEQ. CDR3 protein: CASSQSSRQPQHF.

V and J are TRBV12-3 or TRBV12-4 and TRBJ1-2; the TCRdb call, TRBD1, lacks DNA for checking. CDR3 size: 14 residues. The CDR3 protein is CASRGQGANYGYTF.

The chain recombines TRBV6-2 or TRBV6-3 with TRBJ2-1; TCRdb's D gene call, TRBD1, goes unchecked for lack of DNA. The CDR3 runs 14 residues. In germline, CDR1 is MNHEY, CDR2 SVGEGT. CDR3 region: CASKTDRGLNEQFF.

The chain links TRBV7-8 to TRBJ2-7; the TCRdb call, TRBD1, lacks DNA for checking. From germline, CDR1 is SGHVS and CDR2 FQNEAQ. The CDR3 loop spans 15 amino acids. This CDR3 is CASSSIPDTSYEQYF. Supplemented by reference TRBV7-8 and TRBJ2-7, the full variable domain reads GAGVSQSPRYKVAKRGQDVALRCDPISGHVSLFWYQQALGQGPEFLTYFQNEAQLDKSGLPSDRFFAERPEGSVSTLKIQRTQQEDSAVYLCASSSIPDTSYEQYFGPGTRLTVT.

V is TRBV20-1 and J is TRBJ1-5. Germline CDR1 and CDR2: DFQATT and SNEGSKA (reference sequence). The CDR3 has 12 residues. The CDR3 reads CSVGRRNQPQHF.

This chain joins TRBV5-1 and TRBJ2-4; TCRdb outputs TRBD2, but without DNA this stays unchecked. CDR3 length: 15 residues. The germline gives CDR1 SGHRS, CDR2 YFSETQ. CDR3 residues: CASSPARGSGYIQYF.

This chain links TRBV15 with TRBJ2-6; TCRdb names TRBD1, which stays unverified in the absence of DNA. The germline V gene has CDR1 LNHNV and CDR2 YYDKDF (reference sequence). The CDR3 spans 17 residues. The CDR3 region is CATSRVTGVTGANVLTF.

The chain carries TRBV6-1 and TRBJ2-5. CDR3 length: 13 residues. Germline V gene data show CDR1 as MNHNS and CDR2 as SASEGT. The CDR3 region is CASSGPLQETQYF.

J is TRBJ2-5 and V is TRBV27; TCRdb designates TRBD2, a call that cannot be tested without DNA. CDR1 and CDR2 from the germline V gene are MNHEY and SMNVEV (reference sequence). The length of the CDR3 is 15 residues. The CDR3 sequence: CASSGSVGEGETQYF.

CDR3 protein: CASSQDLASGNEQFF. V is TRBV4-3 and J is TRBJ2-1. Germline loops: CDR1 LGHNA, CDR2 YSLEER. The CDR3 sequence is 15 residues long.

The chain combines TRBV18 with TRBJ1-1; TCRdb selects TRBD1, and the lack of DNA leaves this call unchecked. This CDR3 spans 21 amino acids. CDR1 is KGHSH, CDR2 LQKENI, per germline. The chain's CDR3 is CASSTGKNGGTGGPMNTEAFF.

The V call is TRBV6-5, the J call TRBJ2-5; TCRdb designates TRBD2, a call that cannot be tested without DNA. There are 15 residues in the CDR3. Looked up from germline, CDR1 is MNHEY and CDR2 is SVGAGI. Here the CDR3 reads CASSLTGGLAATQYF.

This chain links TRBV3-1 with TRBJ1-5; the TRBD1 assignment by TCRdb is unverifiable without DNA. There are 18 residues in the CDR3. Looked up from germline, CDR1 is LGHDT and CDR2 is YNNKEL (reference sequence). CDR3 loop: CASSMGQGFPYSNQPQHF.

The genes are TRBV18 and TRBJ2-1; TCRdb's D call, TRBD1, is unchecked because there is no DNA. The CDR3 has 15 residues. Per the germline V gene, CDR1 is KGHSH and CDR2 is LQKENI. CDR3 sequence: CASSSRQGARNEQFF.

The rearrangement uses TRBV12-3 or TRBV12-4 and TRBJ1-5; checking the TCRdb D call of TRBD1 is not possible without DNA. There are 13 residues in the CDR3. CDR3 sequence: CASSFAWGQPQHF.

The V gene is TRBV29-1, the J gene TRBJ2-5; TCRdb outputs TRBD2, but without DNA this stays unchecked. From germline, CDR1 is SQVTM and CDR2 ANQGSEA. This CDR3 contains 12 residues. The CDR3 protein is CSAGTTLETQYF.

This rearrangement joins TRBV18 to TRBJ1-1. The CDR3 consists of 15 residues. Germline-derived CDR1 and CDR2 are KGHSH and LQKENI. The CDR3 is CASSPEQGVNTEAFF.

The chain combines TRBV20-1 with TRBJ1-4. Germline V lookup: CDR1 DFQATT, CDR2 SNEGSKA (reference sequence). The CDR3 spans 12 residues. CDR3 protein: CSARASEGKLFF.

This chain uses TRBV24-1 with TRBJ1-6; no DNA is available, so the TRBD1 call from TCRdb remains unchecked. Germline loops: CDR1 KGHDR, CDR2 SFDVKD. The CDR3 length is 15 residues. This CDR3 is CATTDRQGANSPLHF.

The chain links TRBV11-2 to TRBJ1-6. CDR1 is SGHAT, CDR2 FQNNGV, per germline. This CDR3 region has 18 residues. The CDR3 loop reads CASSLGEVDSSYNSPLHF.

CDR3 region: CASSPRGSGVKLFF. This chain connects TRBV5-8 to TRBJ1-4; the TRBD1 assignment by TCRdb is unverifiable without DNA. Germline V gene lookup returns CDR1 SGHTS and CDR2 YDEGEE. This CDR3 comprises 14 residues.

The V call is TRBV12-3 or TRBV12-4, the J call TRBJ2-2; TCRdb lists TRBD2, though no DNA is available to test this call. The length of the CDR3 is 13 residues. CDR3 amino acids: CASTVGASGELFF.

This chain connects TRBV6-1 to TRBJ1-2; TCRdb's D call of TRBD1 is untestable without DNA. Germline CDR1 reads MNHNS; CDR2 reads SASEGT. There are 16 residues in the CDR3. The CDR3 spells CASSGMAEGVAYGYTF.

The chain carries TRBV7-2 and TRBJ1-1. The germline gives CDR1 SGHTA, CDR2 FQGNSA. The CDR3 runs to 13 residues. CDR3 sequence reads: CASSSQSWTEAFF.

The chain is built from TRBV29-1 and TRBJ2-2; TCRdb gives TRBD1 as the D gene, but with no DNA this cannot be confirmed. The CDR3 contains 12 residues. Germline CDR1 and CDR2: SQVTM and ANQGSEA. CDR3 sequence reads: CSVTGGTGELFF.

The chain uses TRBV4-3 and TRBJ1-6. The CDR3 loop spans 17 amino acids. Germline V gene sequence: CDR1 LGHNA, CDR2 YSLEER. The CDR3 spells CASSELSGSSYNSPLHF.

V gene TRBV30 combines with J gene TRBJ2-2; TCRdb's assignment of TRBD1 cannot be checked, as there is no DNA. Germline-derived CDR1 and CDR2 are GTSNPN and SVGIG (reference sequence). The CDR3 length is 15 residues. CDR3 in amino acids: CAWSSGGINTGELFF.